Below, 8 T cell receptor beta chains from the same sample are listed, as sequenced in a study of shared clonotypes between healthy human individuals. Profiled with immunoSEQ multiplex PCR; TCRdb holds only in-frame clones, not every one. The repertoire holds a few million clones, with approximately 95% as singletons. The sequencing sample was made of naive CD4+ T cells from PBMCs. Sample subset: CD45RA+ positively selected. The receptors were gathered from a man aged 18 to 29 in good health. Some clones in this sample may be carry-over from other donors' samples.

The chain recombines TRBV2 with TRBJ2-3; no clear D. With 2 bases removed from V and 4 bases from J, the gap between germline ends came to 13 bases. The length of the CDR3 is 15 residues. In germline, CDR1 is SNHLY, CDR2 FYNNEI. The DNA for the CDR3 is TGTGCCAGCAGTGAATACGGATTTGGGGCAGATACGCAGTATTTT. Translating gives CASSEYGFGADTQYF. The full variable domain, its missing parts supplied by reference TRBV2 and TRBJ2-3, is EPEVTQTPSHQVTQMGQEVILRCVPISNHLYFYWYRQILGQKVEFLVSFYNNEISEKSEIFDDQFSVERPDGSNFTLKIRSTKLEDSAMYFCASSEYGFGADTQYFGPGTRLTVL.

The chain joins TRBV7-2 to TRBJ1-1; possibly TRBD1 for D (6 bases). CDR3 size: 13 residues. Trimming pared 7 bases from V and 1 base from J, leaving 10 bases between. Germline V gene data show CDR1 as SGHTA and CDR2 as FQGNSA. The CDR3 is CASTDRQNTEAFF. The CDR3 coding sequence is TGTGCCAGCACCGACAGGCAGAACACTGAAGCTTTCTTT. The variable domain in full, with the rest retrieved from reference TRBV7-2 and TRBJ1-1, is GAGVSQSPSNKVTEKGKDVELRCDPISGHTALYWYRQSLGQGLEFLIYFQGNSAPDKSGLPSDRFSAERTGGSVSTLTIQRTQQEDSAVYLCASTDRQNTEAFFGQGTRLTVV.

The genes are TRBV30 and TRBJ1-2, with a possible D match to TRBD1 (5 bases). This CDR3 region has 13 residues. Germline lookup yields CDR1 GTSNPN and CDR2 SVGIG (reference sequence). Trimming shortened V by 0 bases and J by 8 bases, and 13 bases separated the two germline ends. This CDR3 is CAWSVQFGDGYTF. CDR3 nucleotide sequence: TGTGCCTGGAGTGTACAATTTGGGGACGGCTACACCTTC.

The chain carries TRBV27 and TRBJ2-2; D possibly corresponds to TRBD2 (5 bases). The V gene lost 7 bases and the J gene lost 2 bases, with 11 bases spanning the gap. In germline, CDR1 is MNHEY, CDR2 SMNVEV (reference sequence). There are 14 residues in the CDR3. The CDR3 nucleotides read TGTGCCAGCATGCGGGTGGGAAACACCGGGGAGCTGTTTTTT. Translation: CASMRVGNTGELFF.

The gene calls are TRBV7-2 and TRBJ2-3; TRBD2 matches at 9 bases. V dropped 3 bases and J dropped 6; count of bases not matched to a gene: 10. The CDR3 is 16 residues long. In germline, CDR1 is SGHTA, CDR2 FQGNSA. The CDR3: CASSFRLAGTMDTQYF. The CDR3, as DNA: TGTGCCAGCAGCTTTAGGCTAGCGGGAACGATGGATACGCAGTATTTT.

V usage is TRBV10-3 and J usage is TRBJ2-7; D call uncertain. Trimming shortened V by 6 bases and J by 5 bases, and 11 bases separated the two germline ends. The CDR3 has 12 residues. CDR1 and CDR2 (germline): ENHRY, SYGVKD. CDR3 residues: CAISRVDDEQYF. For the CDR3, the DNA is TGTGCCATCAGCCGTGTAGACGACGAGCAGTACTTC.

The chain couples TRBV7-2 to TRBJ2-2; D is unclear. CDR1 and CDR2 from the germline V gene are SGHTA and FQGNSA. This CDR3 spans 15 amino acids. V lost 1 base and J 0 bases, leaving 6 bases between the germline ends. Here the CDR3 reads CASSLEAANTGELFF. The CDR3 DNA sequence: TGTGCCAGCAGCTTAGAGGCGGCGAACACCGGGGAGCTGTTTTTT.

The chain links TRBV2 to TRBJ2-5, with 10 bases that match TRBD2. Germline trimming cut 4 bases from V and 4 bases from J; bases unmatched to any gene: 6. This CDR3 is 15 amino acids long. Germline V gene data show CDR1 as SNHLY and CDR2 as FYNNEI. The CDR3 sequence: CASSAAGGPGETQYF. CDR3 DNA sequence: TGTGCCAGCAGTGCAGCGGGAGGGCCGGGAGAGACCCAGTACTTC.